Each of the 27 T cell receptor beta chains below was sequenced from the same sample in a study of T-cell memory formation after mild COVID-19. TCRdb independently ran MiXCR on the 5' RACE reads; one entry per CDR3 protein. Found here are approximately 430,000 distinct CDR3 sequences, around 22% of them singletons; the top ten hold about 12%. Sequenced material: PBMCs or a T cell subset sorted from them (not recorded which). Source of these receptors: an adult woman who had mild COVID-19 (a few samples of this study predate the infection). Cell type and time point are not known.

V and J are TRBV11-2 and TRBJ2-2; 8 bases agree with TRBD1. Germline CDR1 is SGHAT and CDR2 is FQNNGV. With 5 bases clipped from V and 1 base from J, the junction kept 6 bases outside the gene matches. CDR3 length equals 16 residues. Here the CDR3 reads CASSQIRGRNTGELFF. The CDR3, as DNA: TGTGCCAGCAGCCAGATCAGGGGGCGGAACACCGGGGAGCTGTTTTTT.

This chain links TRBV20-1 with TRBJ2-3, with 7 bases that match TRBD2. Germline values: CDR1 DFQATT, CDR2 SNEGSKA (reference sequence). The CDR3 contains 14 residues. The V and J ends lost 4 bases and 6 bases, in that order; junction bases with no gene match: 10. The CDR3 reads CSAKLAEWVDTQYF. CDR3 nucleotide sequence: TGCAGTGCTAAGCTAGCGGAGTGGGTGGATACGCAGTATTTT.

This clonotype was found many times. The chain is built from TRBV10-3 and TRBJ2-2; weak D call: TRBD2 (5 bases). The ends were cut back, 4 bases at V and 8 bases at J, with 17 bases in the middle. The length of the CDR3 is 15 residues. The V gene's germline CDR1 is ENHRY and CDR2 SYGVKD. This CDR3 is CAISGSPGSGGELFF. For the CDR3, the DNA is TGTGCCATCAGTGGCTCCCCGGGGAGCGGAGGGGAGCTGTTTTTT.

This clonotype was recorded a few times. This rearrangement joins TRBV19 to TRBJ2-7, with 10 bases matching TRBD1. The CDR3 runs to 16 residues. Trimming at V came to 5 bases and at J to 3 bases, leaving 10 bases not matched to a gene. Germline V gives CDR1 LNHDA, CDR2 SQIVND (reference sequence). The CDR3 DNA follows: TGTGCCAGTAGTGTAGGCCCCGGGACAGGGGACTACGAGCAGTACTTC. It is translated as CASSVGPGTGDYEQYF.

The table lists this clonotype with many counts. V usage is TRBV7-3 and J usage is TRBJ2-2; the match to TRBD1 covers 8 bases. The CDR3 sequence is 15 residues long. V shed 4 bases and J 1 base; nucleotides not matched to a gene: 2. CDR1 is SGHTA, CDR2 FQGTGA, per germline. The CDR3 is CASSSGTGNTGELFF. The CDR3 bases are TGTGCCAGCAGCTCCGGGACAGGGAACACCGGGGAGCTGTTTTTT. Full variable domain (remainder filled in from reference TRBV7-3 and TRBJ2-2): GAGVSQTPSNKVTEKGKYVELRCDPISGHTALYWYRQSLGQGPEFLIYFQGTGAADDSGLPNDRFFAVRPEGSVSTLKIQRTERGDSAVYLCASSSGTGNTGELFFGEGSRLTVL.

In its sample, this clonotype was seen a few times. This chain links TRBV2 with TRBJ1-2; no clear D. Trimming pared 3 bases from V and 3 bases from J, leaving 8 bases between. Germline V CDR1 and CDR2: SNHLY, FYNNEI. The CDR3 is 13 amino acids. The CDR3 DNA reads as TGTGCCAGCAGTGACCTGAGAGACTATGGCTACACCTTC. This encodes CASSDLRDYGYTF.

The chain joins TRBV5-1 to TRBJ2-7; the D gene could be TRBD1 or TRBD2 (5 bases each). The CDR3 is 14 amino acids. The germline CDR1 and CDR2 sequences are SGHRS and YFSETQ. The V end was cut by 4 bases, the J end by 4 bases, with 15 bases between. This chain's CDR3 is CASSGGEPPYEQYF. The DNA for the CDR3 is TGCGCCAGCAGCGGGGGAGAACCACCATACGAGCAGTACTTC.

There are a few counts of this clonotype. The chain has TRBV29-1 and TRBJ2-7; D possibly matches TRBD1 or TRBD2 (5 bases each). V lost 2 bases and J 4 bases, leaving 9 bases between the germline ends. Germline loops: CDR1 SQVTM, CDR2 ANQGSEA. The CDR3 extends over 12 amino acids. CDR3 nucleotide sequence: TGCAGCGTTGAACTCAGGGAGTACGAGCAGTACTTC. It is translated as CSVELREYEQYF.

V usage is TRBV12-3 or TRBV12-4 and J usage is TRBJ1-3, with a tentative D call TRBD1 (5 bases). V was cut by 6 bases and J by 4 bases, with 13 bases left in between. This CDR3 is 14 amino acids long. CDR3 nucleotides: TGTGCCAGCAGCAGGGACGGGCCAGGAAACACCATATATTTT. It translates to CASSRDGPGNTIYF.

The chain has TRBV2 and TRBJ2-7; tentatively, D is TRBD2 (5 bases). CDR3 size: 10 residues. Deletions cut 7 bases from V and 9 bases from J, with 10 bases between. Germline V gene sequence: CDR1 SNHLY, CDR2 FYNNEI. CDR3 residues: CASTRGGQYF. CDR3 coding DNA: TGTGCCAGCACTCGAGGAGGGCAGTACTTC. Variable domain in full (rest from reference TRBV2 and TRBJ2-7): EPEVTQTPSHQVTQMGQEVILRCVPISNHLYFYWYRQILGQKVEFLVSFYNNEISEKSEIFDDQFSVERPDGSNFTLKIRSTKLEDSAMYFCASTRGGQYFGPGTRLTVT.

The sample holds many counts of this clonotype. The chain joins TRBV5-1 to TRBJ2-1, with 11 bases lining up with TRBD2. The ends lost 4 bases at V and 8 bases at J; junction bases unmatched: 11. CDR3 length: 16 amino acids. The germline V gene has CDR1 SGHRS and CDR2 YFSETQ. CDR3 loop: CASSPLTSGNLDEQFF. For the CDR3, the DNA is TGCGCCAGCAGCCCTCTGACTAGCGGGAATTTGGATGAGCAGTTCTTC.

The J gene is TRBJ2-3, the V gene TRBV7-8; D is tentatively TRBD1 or TRBD2 (5 bases each). V lost 4 bases and J 6 bases, leaving 14 bases between the germline ends. The CDR3 totals 14 residues. In germline, CDR1 is SGHVS, CDR2 FQNEAQ. CDR3 sequence reads: CASSSPRGLDTQYF. In nucleotides, the CDR3 is TGTGCCAGCAGCTCCCCCCGGGGCCTTGATACGCAGTATTTT.

The chain links TRBV7-2 to TRBJ2-3; the match to TRBD2 covers 7 bases. Germline CDR1 and CDR2: SGHTA and FQGNSA. This CDR3 region has 15 residues. J lost 6 bases, V lost 3 bases, and 9 bases had no gene match. CDR3 region: CASSFVAGPRDTQYF. The CDR3 DNA sequence: TGTGCCAGCAGCTTCGTAGCGGGTCCGAGGGATACGCAGTATTTT.

This chain connects TRBV28 to TRBJ2-7, with 9 bases matching TRBD1. The germline gives CDR1 MDHEN, CDR2 SYDVKM. The CDR3 contains 14 residues. The ends lost 2 bases at V and 4 bases at J; junction bases unmatched: 3. The DNA of the CDR3 is TGTGCCAGCAGTTTAGGGGACAGGGCGTACGAGCAGTACTTC. It encodes CASSLGDRAYEQYF. Filled out from reference TRBV28 and TRBJ2-7, the complete variable domain reads DVKVTQSSRYLVKRTGEKVFLECVQDMDHENMFWYRQDPGLGLRLIYFSYDVKMKEKGDIPEGYSVSREKKERFSLILESASTNQTSMYLCASSLGDRAYEQYFGPGTRLTVT.

The chain's CDR3 is CAWTRGVYGYTF. CDR3 nucleotide sequence: TGTGCCTGGACCAGGGGCGTTTATGGCTACACCTTC. The chain couples TRBV30 to TRBJ1-2; possibly TRBD1 for D (6 bases). The CDR3 is 12 amino acids. Deletions cut 4 bases from V and 5 bases from J, with 11 bases between. CDR1 GTSNPN and CDR2 SVGIG come from the germline V gene (reference sequence).

The gene calls are TRBV7-2 and TRBJ2-1; 9 nucleotides match TRBD2. The CDR3 is 17 residues long. In germline, CDR1 is SGHTA, CDR2 FQGNSA. Trimming removed 1 base from V and 4 bases from J; junction bases left unmatched: 8. The CDR3 DNA sequence: TGTGCCAGCAGCTTAGGGTCACTAGCGGGCCAATACAATGAGCAGTTCTTC. Residues: CASSLGSLAGQYNEQFF.

V and J are TRBV20-1 and TRBJ2-1, with 7 bases lining up with TRBD2. The germline V gene encodes CDR1 DFQATT and CDR2 SNEGSKA (reference sequence). Losses at the gene ends were 1 base for V and 10 bases for J; bases not matched to a gene: 16. The CDR3 length is 16 residues. CDR3: CSARGVPGLLSGEQFF. DNA for the CDR3: TGCAGTGCTAGAGGCGTGCCGGGACTACTCTCCGGGGAGCAGTTCTTC.

This clonotype was seen more than once but under ten times. The rearrangement links TRBV7-8 to TRBJ1-1; 9 nucleotides match TRBD1. V lost 5 bases to trimming and J lost 0 bases; unmatched junction nucleotides: 7. The CDR3 is 16 amino acids. Germline V gene sequence: CDR1 SGHVS, CDR2 FQNEAQ. CDR3 loop: CASSPGTGTLNTEAFF. The CDR3 coding sequence is TGTGCCAGCAGCCCAGGGACAGGGACACTGAACACTGAAGCTTTCTTT. Variable domain in full (rest from reference TRBV7-8 and TRBJ1-1): GAGVSQSPRYKVAKRGQDVALRCDPISGHVSLFWYQQALGQGPEFLTYFQNEAQLDKSGLPSDRFFAERPEGSVSTLKIQRTQQEDSAVYLCASSPGTGTLNTEAFFGQGTRLTVV.

The genes are TRBV7-2 and TRBJ2-1; 7 nucleotides match TRBD1. The germline V gene encodes CDR1 SGHTA and CDR2 FQGNSA. V lost 1 base and J lost 7; bases outside the gene matches: 7. The CDR3 has 15 amino acids. CDR3 coding DNA: TGTGCCAGCAGCTTAGTTGCGACAGGGAAGAATGAGCAGTTCTTC. Translation gives CASSLVATGKNEQFF.

CDR3: CASSLVSSSYEQYF. CDR3 sequence (DNA): TGTGCCAGCAGCTTAGTGTCTAGCTCCTACGAGCAGTACTTC. The V call is TRBV7-2, the J call TRBJ2-7; no definite D call. Germline V CDR1 and CDR2: SGHTA, FQGNSA. This CDR3 region has 14 residues. V was pared by 1 base and J by 0 bases, with 7 bases between. The full variable domain, rest sourced from reference TRBV7-2 and TRBJ2-7, is GAGVSQSPSNKVTEKGKDVELRCDPISGHTALYWYRQSLGQGLEFLIYFQGNSAPDKSGLPSDRFSAERTGGSVSTLTIQRTQQEDSAVYLCASSLVSSSYEQYFGPGTRLTVT.

This clonotype was observed at least ten times. CDR3 sequence: CASSGVLQETQYF. The CDR3 coding sequence is TGCGCCAGCAGCGGGGTCCTACAAGAGACCCAGTACTTC. The gene calls are TRBV5-1 and TRBJ2-5; D is uncertain. Trimming stripped 4 bases from V and 2 bases from J, with 9 bases between. Germline V gives CDR1 SGHRS, CDR2 YFSETQ. The CDR3 has 13 residues.

V and J are TRBV6-1 and TRBJ2-7, with 11 bases that match TRBD1. There are 15 residues in the CDR3. CDR1 and CDR2 from the germline V gene are MNHNS and SASEGT. V shed 6 bases, J shed 3 bases, and the junction held 7 bases outside the gene matches. The CDR3 DNA is TGTGCCAGCAGAACCTCCGGGACAGGGGGCTACGAGCAGTACTTC. Protein sequence: CASRTSGTGGYEQYF.

V usage is TRBV6-4 and J usage is TRBJ2-1; 9 bases align to TRBD1. The CDR3 spans 14 residues. CDR1 is MRHNA and CDR2 is SNTAGT in the germline V gene. The V segment lost 9 bases and the J segment 4 bases; nucleotides outside the gene matches: 7. Here the CDR3 DNA reads TGTGCCAGGCCAGACAGGGGGACTTACAATGAGCAGTTCTTC. This codes for CARPDRGTYNEQFF.

This clonotype was observed once. The chain combines TRBV4-1 with TRBJ1-1; 9 bases line up with TRBD1. The ends lost 2 bases at V and 1 base at J; junction bases unmatched: 2. The CDR3 totals 15 residues. Germline V lookup: CDR1 MGHRA, CDR2 YSYEKL. In nucleotides, the CDR3 is TGCGCCAGCAGCCAAACGGACAGGGGGAACACTGAAGCTTTCTTT. Encoded protein: CASSQTDRGNTEAFF.

This sequence joins TRBV9 and TRBJ1-2, with a possible D match to TRBD1 (6 bases). The V end was cut by 4 bases, the J end by 2 bases, with 18 bases between. CDR3 size: 16 residues. CDR1 is SGDLS and CDR2 is YYNGEE in the germline V gene. The CDR3 DNA is TGTGCCAGCAGCTCCAGACAGGACTTCCTGAACTATGGCTACACCTTC. This codes for CASSSRQDFLNYGYTF.

This clonotype was detected a few times. The chain joins TRBV5-6 to TRBJ2-1; 7 bases map to TRBD1. Trimming removed 0 bases from V and 10 bases from J; junction bases left unmatched: 7. The CDR3 has 14 residues. The germline CDR1 and CDR2 sequences are SGHDT and YYEEEE. CDR3 residues: CASSLALQGDEQFF. CDR3 DNA: TGTGCCAGCAGCTTGGCCCTTCAGGGGGACGAGCAGTTCTTC.

The chain uses TRBV5-1 and TRBJ1-5, with D tentatively TRBD1 (6 bases). Per germline, CDR1 SGHRS and CDR2 YFSETQ. This CDR3 contains 15 residues. Trimming took off 4 bases at V and 7 bases at J, with 18 bases between the two ends. CDR3 in DNA: TGCGCCAGCAGCCCGGACCTAGGGGGAAAGCAGCCCCAGCATTTT. This sequence encodes CASSPDLGGKQPQHF.